This is a list of T cell receptor beta chains from one sample in a study of shared clonotypes between healthy human individuals. The protocol was immunoSEQ multiplex PCR, while the TCRdb copy is restricted to in-frame clones and leaves out a portion. The data hold approximately 2,200,000 clones, with about 93% observed a single time. Sequencing used naive CD8+ T cells from PBMCs. These receptors were collected from a man between 18 and 35 years old in good health. Some clones in this sample may be carry-over from other donors' samples. CDR3s include the opening cysteine and the closing phenylalanine or tryptophan. The D gene is left open where the match is weak. Some rows mark clone size as missing; the rest say once, few, many or name a class of expanded clone.

j_call clone_size v_call d_call cdr3_nt cdr3_aa
TRBJ2-7 - TRBV29-1 - TGCAGCGTTGTGGGGGGACAGTCCTACGAGCAGTACTTC CSVVGGQSYEQYF
TRBJ2-1 - TRBV11-3 TRBD2 TGTGCCAGCAGCTTAGATGCGGGAGGCTCCTACAATGAGCAGTTCTTC CASSLDAGGSYNEQFF
TRBJ2-7 - TRBV28 TRBD2 TGTGCCAGCAGTTTGTCTAGCGGGAGGGCCCTCTACGAGCAGTACTTC CASSLSSGRALYEQYF
TRBJ2-5 once TRBV5-1 - TGCGCCAGCAGCTTGGGAGAGAACACCTGGGAGACCCAGTACTTC CASSLGENTWETQYF
TRBJ1-2 - TRBV7-3 - TGTGCCAGCAGCTCTGGGGGGAACTATGGCTACACCTTC CASSSGGNYGYTF
TRBJ2-3 - TRBV28 - TGTGCCAGCAGTTTGCGGGGAATCGCCACAGATACGCAGTATTTT CASSLRGIATDTQYF
TRBJ1-2 - TRBV29-1 - TGCAGCTCTTTTACCGGGGAAGGCTACACCTTC CSSFTGEGYTF
TRBJ2-5 - TRBV18 - TGTGCCAGCTCAAGGGAAGGGGTTTCAAAGACCCAGTACTTC CASSREGVSKTQYF
TRBJ2-3 - TRBV7-2 TRBD2 TGTGCCAGCAGCTTACTACTAGCGGTGAGCACAGATACGCAGTATTTT CASSLLLAVSTDTQYF
TRBJ2-7 - TRBV7-6 - TGTGCCAGCAGCTTAGCGAATTCAGACGGCGGCGACGAGCAGTACTTC CASSLANSDGGDEQYF
TRBJ2-3 - TRBV4-1 TRBD2 TGCGCCAGCAGCCAAGGAATAGCGGGAGCAGAGGCAGATACGCAGTATTTT CASSQGIAGAEADTQYF
TRBJ2-4 - TRBV29-1 - TGCAGCGGGCGAGGAGCCAAAAACATTCAGTACTTC CSGRGAKNIQYF
TRBJ2-7 - TRBV6-1 - TGTGCCAGCAGTGAGGTTGGCCAGGGAGGCTACGAGCAGTACTTC CASSEVGQGGYEQYF
TRBJ2-5 - TRBV6-5 - TGTGCCAGCAGTTCCTTCCTGATGGAGACCCAGTACTTC CASSSFLMETQYF
TRBJ2-1 - TRBV29-1 TRBD2 TGCAGCGTTGAAAAGCTTGGACTAGCGGCGGGAGAGCAGTTCTTC CSVEKLGLAAGEQFF
TRBJ1-5 - TRBV10-1 TRBD1 TGCGCCAGCAGGTACCGGGACAGCGTATCGGCGGACAATCAGCCCCAGCATTTT CASRYRDSVSADNQPQHF
TRBJ2-1 once TRBV30 TRBD2 TGTGCCTGGAGTGTAGTTGGGACTAGCGGTTACAATGAGCAGTTCTTC CAWSVVGTSGYNEQFF
TRBJ1-4 once TRBV2 - TGTGCCACCTCAAGGGGGGTGTACGAAAAACTGTTTTTT CATSRGVYEKLFF
TRBJ2-4 - TRBV27 - TGTGCCAGCAGTTTCGGGGTCGGAGACATTCAGTACTTC CASSFGVGDIQYF
TRBJ2-3 - TRBV19 - TGTGCCAGTAGTTTGCCAGGGCTCGCAGATACGCAGTATTTT CASSLPGLADTQYF
TRBJ1-5 - TRBV5-8 - TGTGCCAGCAGCTTGGGGCAACGGGGGCAGCCCCAGCATTTT CASSLGQRGQPQHF
TRBJ2-1 - TRBV19 - TGTGCCAGTAGCCCCAGTACCTACGATGAGCAGTTCTTC CASSPSTYDEQFF
TRBJ1-4 - TRBV15 - TGTGCCACCAGCAGGGGAGCAACTAATGAAAAACTGTTTTTT CATSRGATNEKLFF
TRBJ2-5 - TRBV5-1 TRBD2 TGCGCCAGCAGCCCCGGACTAGCGGGTTTCGGGTACTTC CASSPGLAGFGYF
TRBJ2-7 - TRBV7-9 - TGTGCCAGCACCCCAGGGAACGCCTACGAGCAGTACTTC CASTPGNAYEQYF
TRBJ2-1 - TRBV4-1 TRBD2 TGCGCCAGCAGCCCATCAGGGGCACTAGCGGGGACCTACAATGAGCAGTTCTTC CASSPSGALAGTYNEQFF
TRBJ1-5 - TRBV28 - TGTGCCAGCAGTCCCCTAGACACGACCCAGCCCCAGCATTTT CASSPLDTTQPQHF
TRBJ2-7 - TRBV5-1 - TGCGCCAGCAGCTTCGCGTTCGAGCAGTACTTC CASSFAFEQYF
TRBJ2-5 - TRBV7-6 TRBD1 TGTGCCAGCAGTTCCGGGACAGGGGCAGGGACCCAGTACTTC CASSSGTGAGTQYF
TRBJ2-2 - TRBV30 - TGTGCCTGGGGAAGTCGGACCGGGGAGCTGTTTTTT CAWGSRTGELFF
TRBJ2-1 - TRBV7-9 - TGTGCCAGCAGCCCGTCGGTGACCGGCCCCAGAAGAATCTTC CASSPSVTGPRRIF
TRBJ2-7 - TRBV19 - TGTGCCAGTAGTAACCGGGACAAAGACCCCTACGAGCAGTACTTC CASSNRDKDPYEQYF
TRBJ2-7 - TRBV7-9 TRBD2 TGTGCCAGCAGCTCGGGACTAGCGGATCCCTACGAGCAGTACTTC CASSSGLADPYEQYF
TRBJ1-2 - TRBV7-9 - TGTGCCAGCAGCCCCGTCGGGTCCTATGGCTACACCTTC CASSPVGSYGYTF
TRBJ1-2 - TRBV7-9 - TGTGCCAGCAGCTTAGCGGCCGGCAAAGACTATGGCTACACCTTC CASSLAAGKDYGYTF
TRBJ1-2 - TRBV16 - TGTGCCAGCAGCCTCTCTCCCGGGGGGCCGAACTATGGCTACACCTTC CASSLSPGGPNYGYTF
TRBJ2-1 - TRBV4-3 TRBD1 TGCGCCAGCAGCCAAGTCCCGGGGCAGGGGGCACGGAATGAGCAGTTCTTC CASSQVPGQGARNEQFF
TRBJ1-1 once TRBV18 - TGTGCCAGCTCACCACGGGTAAACGAAGCTTTCTTT CASSPRVNEAFF
TRBJ2-3 - TRBV25-1 - TGTGCCAGCAGTGAATCAAGTTGGGCCACAGATACGCAGTATTTT CASSESSWATDTQYF
TRBJ1-4 - TRBV28 - TGTGCCAGCAGTTTATTGCCCCTGAGGGCAGAAGGACCTTCGGAACTGTTTTTT CASSLLPLRAEGPSELFF
TRBJ2-1 once TRBV11-2 - TGTGCCAGCAGCTTAGTCTATCAGCTCCACAATGAGCAGTTCTTC CASSLVYQLHNEQFF
TRBJ2-2 - TRBV10-3 - TGTGCCATCAGGCCCGGGGCTAACACCGGGGAGCTGTTTTTT CAIRPGANTGELFF
TRBJ2-3 - TRBV5-1 TRBD2 TGCGCCAGCAGCCCCTCGACTAGCGGGAGGGGGAATACGCAGTATTTT CASSPSTSGRGNTQYF
TRBJ2-5 - TRBV15 - TGTGCCACCAGCAGAGGTGGGGCGGAACAAGAGACCCAGTACTTC CATSRGGAEQETQYF
TRBJ2-7 - TRBV27 - TGTGCCAGCAGTACATGGACAGCTACTAGCCTCAGGAGCTCCTACGAGCAGTACTTC CASSTWTATSLRSSYEQYF
TRBJ1-1 - TRBV5-1 TRBD1 TGCGCCAGCAGCGCCTGGACAGGGCGAATCACTGAAGCTTTCTTT CASSAWTGRITEAFF
TRBJ2-3 - TRBV6-5 TRBD1 TGTGCCAGCAGTACAGGGGGAATAGATACGCAGTATTTT CASSTGGIDTQYF
TRBJ2-1 once TRBV6-1 - TGTGCCAGCAGTGACCGCGGGGGCCGAGGCGATGAGCAGTTCTTC CASSDRGGRGDEQFF
TRBJ2-1 - TRBV6-5 - TGTGCCAGCAGTTACTCACAGGACCTTGGTGAGCAGTTCTTC CASSYSQDLGEQFF
TRBJ2-2 - TRBV7-2 - TGTGCCAGCAGCTTAGCTGGGACCGGGGAGCTGTTTTTT CASSLAGTGELFF
TRBJ2-6 once TRBV4-1 - TGCGCCAGCAGCCAAGATGTCGGAGCTGGGGCCAACGTCCTGACTTTC CASSQDVGAGANVLTF
TRBJ2-1 - TRBV9 TRBD2 TGTGCCAGCAGCCTAGCGGGAGGGGGGAATGAGCAGTTCTTC CASSLAGGGNEQFF
TRBJ2-5 once TRBV7-2 TRBD2 TGTGCCAGCAGCTTAGGTTTCAAGCTTAGCGGGATGGAGACCCAGTACTTC CASSLGFKLSGMETQYF
TRBJ2-5 - TRBV29-1 TRBD1 TGCAGCGTTGAACAGGGGGCCCAAGAGACCCAGTACTTC CSVEQGAQETQYF
TRBJ2-7 - TRBV7-9 - TGTGCCAGCAGGGTGGGGCGGGAGCAGTACTTC CASRVGREQYF
TRBJ2-5 - TRBV7-9 - TGTGCCAGCAGCTTAGCCGCCCCGGAACAAGAGACCCAGTACTTC CASSLAAPEQETQYF
TRBJ1-4 - TRBV4-3 - TGCGCCAGCAGCCAAGATGTCCTAATGGATGAAAAACTGTTTTTT CASSQDVLMDEKLFF
TRBJ2-2 - TRBV6-4 - TGTGCCAGCAGGAGGCGGAGGGGCAAGAACACCGGGGAGCTGTTTTTT CASRRRRGKNTGELFF
TRBJ2-7 - TRBV25-1 - TGTGCCAGCAGTGTCACAGACTCCTACGAGCAGTACTTC CASSVTDSYEQYF